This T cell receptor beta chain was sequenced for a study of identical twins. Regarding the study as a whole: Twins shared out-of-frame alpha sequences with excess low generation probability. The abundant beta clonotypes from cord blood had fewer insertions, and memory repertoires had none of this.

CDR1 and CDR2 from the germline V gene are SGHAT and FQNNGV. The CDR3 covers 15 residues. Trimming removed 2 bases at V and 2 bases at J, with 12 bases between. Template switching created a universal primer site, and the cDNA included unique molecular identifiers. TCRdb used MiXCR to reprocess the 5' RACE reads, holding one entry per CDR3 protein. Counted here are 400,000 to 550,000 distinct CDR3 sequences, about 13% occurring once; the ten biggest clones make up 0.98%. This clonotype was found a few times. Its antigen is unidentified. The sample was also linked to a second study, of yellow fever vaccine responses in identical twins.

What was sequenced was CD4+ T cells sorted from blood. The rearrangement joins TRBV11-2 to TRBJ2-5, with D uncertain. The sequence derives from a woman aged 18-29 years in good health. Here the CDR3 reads CASSLRPNPQETQYF. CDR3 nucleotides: TGTGCCAGCAGCTTACGGCCAAACCCTCAAGAGACCCAGTACTTC.